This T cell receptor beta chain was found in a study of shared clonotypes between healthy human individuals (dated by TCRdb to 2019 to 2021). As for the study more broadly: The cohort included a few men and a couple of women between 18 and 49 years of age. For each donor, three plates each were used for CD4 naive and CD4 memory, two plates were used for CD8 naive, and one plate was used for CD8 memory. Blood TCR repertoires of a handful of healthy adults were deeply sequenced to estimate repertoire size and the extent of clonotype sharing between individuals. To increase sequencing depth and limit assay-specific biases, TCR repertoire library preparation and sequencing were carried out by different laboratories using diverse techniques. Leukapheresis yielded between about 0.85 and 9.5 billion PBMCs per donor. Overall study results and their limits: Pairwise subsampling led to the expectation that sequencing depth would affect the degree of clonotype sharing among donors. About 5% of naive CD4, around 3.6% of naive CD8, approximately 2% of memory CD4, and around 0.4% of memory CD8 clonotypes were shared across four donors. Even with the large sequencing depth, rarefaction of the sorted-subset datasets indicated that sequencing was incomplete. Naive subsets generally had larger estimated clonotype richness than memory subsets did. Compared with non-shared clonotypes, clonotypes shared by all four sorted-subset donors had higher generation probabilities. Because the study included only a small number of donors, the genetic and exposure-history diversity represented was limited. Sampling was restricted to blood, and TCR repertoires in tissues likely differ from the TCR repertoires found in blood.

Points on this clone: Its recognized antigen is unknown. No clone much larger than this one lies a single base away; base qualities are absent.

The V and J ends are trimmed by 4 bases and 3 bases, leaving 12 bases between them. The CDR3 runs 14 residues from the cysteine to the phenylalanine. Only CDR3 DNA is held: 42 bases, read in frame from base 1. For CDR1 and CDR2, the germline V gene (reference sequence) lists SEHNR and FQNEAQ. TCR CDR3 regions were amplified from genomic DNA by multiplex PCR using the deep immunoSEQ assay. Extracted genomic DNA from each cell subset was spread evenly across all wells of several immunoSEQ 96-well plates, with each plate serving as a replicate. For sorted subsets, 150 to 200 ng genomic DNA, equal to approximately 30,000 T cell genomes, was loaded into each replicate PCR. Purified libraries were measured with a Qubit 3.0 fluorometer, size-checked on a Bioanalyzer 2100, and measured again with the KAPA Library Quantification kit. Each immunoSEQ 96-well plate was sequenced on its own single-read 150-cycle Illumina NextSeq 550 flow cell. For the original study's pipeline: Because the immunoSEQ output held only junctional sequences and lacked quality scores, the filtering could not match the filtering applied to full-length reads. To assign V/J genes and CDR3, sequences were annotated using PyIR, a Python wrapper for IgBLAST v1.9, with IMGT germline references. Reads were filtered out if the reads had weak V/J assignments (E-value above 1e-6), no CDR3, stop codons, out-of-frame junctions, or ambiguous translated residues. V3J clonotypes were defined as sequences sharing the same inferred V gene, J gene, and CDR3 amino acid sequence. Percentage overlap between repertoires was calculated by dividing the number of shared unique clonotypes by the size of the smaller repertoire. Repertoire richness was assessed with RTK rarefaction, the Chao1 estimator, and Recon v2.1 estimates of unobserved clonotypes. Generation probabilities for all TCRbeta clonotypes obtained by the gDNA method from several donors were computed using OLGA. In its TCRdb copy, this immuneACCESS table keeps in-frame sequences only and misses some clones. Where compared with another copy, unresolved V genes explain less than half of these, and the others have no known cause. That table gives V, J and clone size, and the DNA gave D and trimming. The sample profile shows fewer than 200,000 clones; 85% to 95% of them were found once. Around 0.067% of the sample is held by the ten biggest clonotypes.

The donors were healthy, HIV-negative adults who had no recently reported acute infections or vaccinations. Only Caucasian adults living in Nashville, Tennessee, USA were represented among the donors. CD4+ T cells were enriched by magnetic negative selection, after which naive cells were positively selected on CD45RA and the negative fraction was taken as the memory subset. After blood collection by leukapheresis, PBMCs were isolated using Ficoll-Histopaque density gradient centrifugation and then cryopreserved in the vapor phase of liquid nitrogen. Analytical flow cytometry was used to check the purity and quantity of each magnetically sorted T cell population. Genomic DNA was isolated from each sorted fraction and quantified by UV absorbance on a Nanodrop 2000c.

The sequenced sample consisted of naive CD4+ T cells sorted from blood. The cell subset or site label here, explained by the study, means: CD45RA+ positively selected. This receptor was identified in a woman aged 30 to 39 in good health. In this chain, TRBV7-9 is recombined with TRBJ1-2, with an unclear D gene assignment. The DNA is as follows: TGTGCCAGCAGCTATAAAGGGAACGACTATGGCTACACCTTC. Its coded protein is CASSYKGNDYGYTF. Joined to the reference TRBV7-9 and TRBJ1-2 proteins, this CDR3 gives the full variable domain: DTGVSQNPRHKITKRGQNVTFRCDPISEHNRLYWYRQTLGQGPEFLTYFQNEAQLEKSRLLSDRFSAERPKGSFSTLEIQRTEQGDSAMYLCASSYKGNDYGYTFGSGTRLTVV.